Given below is one T cell receptor beta chain in context. This clonotype was seen many times. Which antigen it targets is not known. No base quality values were provided; no much bigger clone lies one nucleotide off. The data originate from a study of T cells after yellow fever vaccination (dated by TCRdb to between 2019 and 2020). For context, the study as a whole: The SMART-Seq v4 Ultra Low Input RNA kit was used to prepare libraries from fractions with low cell numbers. To follow T-cell clones before and after both primary and booster YFV17D yellow fever vaccination, bulk TCR alpha and beta repertoires underwent longitudinal sequencing. Two healthy male donors made up the cohort, one aged 18 to 30 years and the other aged 30 to 40 years. Blood was drawn at multiple timepoints before and after primary and secondary immunization, with bulk PBMC replicates and cell subsets isolated. Study-level results and caveats: FACS-sorted repertoires could contain abundant contaminating clonotypes from the bulk population, so computational filtering was required. A small fraction of clonotypes showed up in both the CD4 and CD8 compartments, probably as a result of convergent recombination. Only a couple of donors were included in the study, so the extent to which the findings can be generalized is limited. Compared with the primary T-cell response, the secondary T-cell response was faster but weaker, reaching its peak on day 5 rather than on day 15. After the booster, most of the clones that had expanded following primary vaccination were detected again (about 95% of CD4 and 80% to 90% of CD8), which suggests that memory was broadly maintained.

The CDR3 starts with the cysteine, ends with the phenylalanine, and has 15 residues. Solely the CDR3 DNA is kept, with 45 bases framed from the first base. After removal of 10 bases from V and 9 bases from J, the junction retains 14 bases not matched to a gene. CDR1 and CDR2, per the germline V gene, are MNHEY and SVGAGI. Sequencing used an Illumina NovaSeq 6000. TCR cDNA was made using 5'RACE template switching, a step that added a universal primer site and unique molecular identifiers. cDNA synthesis was primed from both the TCR alpha and TCR beta constant segments. Two PCR steps were used to amplify libraries, with sample barcodes and sequencing adapters being added in the second step. Sequencing of libraries was done on Illumina HiSeq 2500 (2x100 bp) or NovaSeq (2x150 bp). The published analysis was carried out like this. Demultiplexing of reads and collapsing into UMI consensus sequences were performed with MIGEC, and V(D)J alignment was carried out with MiXCR. Clonotypes responding to the vaccine were identified with edgeR on replicate PBMC samples, with the criteria of FDR below 0.01 and a log2 fold change above 5 up to day 15. CD4 or CD8 identity was assigned to each bulk clonotype according to whether the clonotype was present at higher abundance in the sequenced CD4 repertoire or the sequenced CD8 repertoire. TCRdb ran its own pipeline on the public reads, namely fastp trimming at Q25 and MiXCR clone calling, and kept in-frame beta chains. For every CDR3 protein sequence, its rows merge into one entry that carries the most common genes and DNA. TCRdb assigned the V and J calls; the authors' analysis was not used. This sample holds around 300,000 distinct CDR3 sequences; approximately 4% were observed only once. Roughly a fifth of the sample lies in the top ten.

Taken with the paper, the label for treatment or condition translates to: live attenuated yellow fever vaccine strain. At each blood-draw timepoint, two biological replicates of bulk PBMCs were obtained. A standard Ficoll-Paque protocol was used to isolate PBMCs from peripheral blood. TriZol was used to extract RNA from bulk PBMCs, from CD4 and CD8 fractions, and from dextramer-positive and dextramer-negative fractions. The rearranged segments are TRBV6-5 and TRBJ1-5, and 11 junction bases match TRBD1. The sequenced sample was PBMCs, obtained 15 days after the yellow fever booster vaccination. The receptor comes from a man between 18 and 29 years old who received the YFV17D yellow fever vaccine. The CDR3 in this case is CATGDPGQGVGPQHF. DNA sequence: TGTGCCACAGGTGATCCGGGACAGGGGGTAGGGCCCCAGCATTTT.